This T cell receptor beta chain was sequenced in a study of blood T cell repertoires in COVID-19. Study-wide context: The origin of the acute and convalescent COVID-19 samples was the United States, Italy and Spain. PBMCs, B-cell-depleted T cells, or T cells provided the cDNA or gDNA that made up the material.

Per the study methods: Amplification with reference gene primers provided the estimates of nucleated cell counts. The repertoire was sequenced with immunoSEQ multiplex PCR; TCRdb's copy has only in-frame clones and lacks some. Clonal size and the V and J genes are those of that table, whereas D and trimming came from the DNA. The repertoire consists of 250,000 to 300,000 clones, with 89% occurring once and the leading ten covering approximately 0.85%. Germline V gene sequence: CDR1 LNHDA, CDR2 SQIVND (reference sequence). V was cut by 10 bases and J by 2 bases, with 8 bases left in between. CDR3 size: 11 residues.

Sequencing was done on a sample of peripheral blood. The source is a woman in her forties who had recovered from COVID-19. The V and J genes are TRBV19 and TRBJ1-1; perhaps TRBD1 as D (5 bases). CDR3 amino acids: CATGTNTEAFF. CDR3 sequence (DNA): TGTGCCACTGGGACTAACACTGAAGCTTTCTTT.